This T cell receptor (beta chain) was retrieved from a study of CD8+CD57+ T cells in acquired aplastic anemia. Study-wide results and limits: There were about 27 CD8+ CDR3 sequences that occurred in both patients and controls.

As regards this clonotype: Its antigen is not identified. Relative to the germline gene, one junction end is altered; a read error may explain this.

Using genomic DNA as the template, TCR beta VDJ and CDR3 profiling was carried out. TCRdb reprocessed the reads via MiXCR and lists one record per CDR3 protein. This repertoire shows around 400,000 distinct CDR3 sequences, 65% to 80% found once; its top ten account for approximately 4%. Germline V lookup: CDR1 SGHRS, CDR2 YFSETQ. The CDR3 loop spans 13 amino acids. Sequenced: sorted CD4+, CD8+, or CD8+CD57+ T cells (not recorded which) from PBMCs. The chain recombines TRBV5-1 with TRBJ2-3, with D perhaps TRBD2 (6 bases). The receptor's source is a human donor in good health, serving as a control. The CDR3 region is CASSLEGGDKQYF. The CDR3 nucleotides read TGCGCCAGCAGCTTGGAGGGCGGGGATAAGCAGTATTTT. The variable domain in full, completed from reference TRBV5-1 and TRBJ2-3, reads KAGVTQTPRYLIKTRGQQVTLSCSPISGHRSVSWYQQTPGQGLQFLFEYFSETQRNKGNFPGRFSGRQFSNSRSEMNVSTLELGDSALYLCASSLEGGDKQYFGPGTRLTVL.